This T cell receptor (beta chain) was sequenced for a study of T cell responses to AZD1222 COVID-19 vaccine. Overall study results and limits: Reportedly, nearly half of unique spike TCRs recognized epitopes outside B.1.351/B.1.1.7 mutations. Repertoire sampling happened only post peak T cell response. After two AZD1222 doses, spike-specific TCR breadth and depth rose versus day 0. The donor group comprised mostly white British people and more females; the analysis possibly underestimated clonal diversity.

Repertoires were generated with immunoSEQ multiplex PCR, while TCRdb's copy carries only in-frame clones and drops some. Here the sample spans roughly 120,000 clones, 88% being singletons. As regards this clone: Its antigen is as yet unknown.

Between the trimmed V and J ends, which lost 2 bases and 0 bases, there was a span of 20 bases. Looked up from germline, CDR1 is SGHRS and CDR2 is YFSETQ. The CDR3 has 18 amino acids. The sample in question was peripheral blood, obtained on day 0 of MenACWY control vaccination. This clonotype originated in an adult in good health. V and J are TRBV5-1 and TRBJ1-1; D may be TRBD1 (6 bases). CDR3 loop: CASSFSSYRENMNTEAFF. Written as DNA, the CDR3 is TGCGCCAGCAGCTTCTCTTCCTACAGGGAAAACATGAACACTGAAGCTTTCTTT.